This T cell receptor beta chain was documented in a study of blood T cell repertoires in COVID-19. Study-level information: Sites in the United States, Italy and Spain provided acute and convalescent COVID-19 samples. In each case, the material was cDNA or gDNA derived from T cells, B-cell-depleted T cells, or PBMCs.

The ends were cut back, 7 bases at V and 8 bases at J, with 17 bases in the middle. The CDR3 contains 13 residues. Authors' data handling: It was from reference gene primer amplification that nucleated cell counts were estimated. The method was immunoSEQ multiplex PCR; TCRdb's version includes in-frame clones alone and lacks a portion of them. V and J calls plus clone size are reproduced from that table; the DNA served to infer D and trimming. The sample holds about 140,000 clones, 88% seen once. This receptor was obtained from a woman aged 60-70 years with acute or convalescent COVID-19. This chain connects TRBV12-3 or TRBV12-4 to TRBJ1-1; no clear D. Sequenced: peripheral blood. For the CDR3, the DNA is TGTGCCAGCACCACTGGAGGGTCCAGGGAAGCTTTCTTT. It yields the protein CASTTGGSREAFF.